The clone carrying this T cell receptor beta chain was seen a handful of times. This entry comes from a study of cytomegalovirus exposure and HLA in healthy donors. Method: immunoSEQ multiplex PCR; TCRdb's copy keeps in-frame clones and lacks some. The repertoire holds 160,000 or so clones, with approximately 86% as singletons. Sequencing was carried out using PBMCs. This receptor was identified in a man aged 25 to 40 in good health and CMV-seropositive.

CDR3 residues: CATSGTGAGYGYTF. The CDR3 coding sequence is TGTGCCACCTCCGGGACAGGGGCGGGCTATGGCTACACCTTC. The V and J genes are TRBV27 and TRBJ1-2; 10 positions agree with TRBD1. V lost 10 bases to trimming and J lost 4 bases; unmatched junction nucleotides: 9. CDR3 length equals 14 residues. Germline V CDR1 and CDR2: MNHEY, SMNVEV (reference sequence).